The rows below give T cell receptor beta chains drawn from one sample of a study of cytomegalovirus exposure and HLA in healthy donors. Clones were read by immunoSEQ multiplex PCR, and TCRdb kept only the in-frame ones, dropping some. The table shows around 160,000 clones, with approximately 90% occurring only once. What was sequenced was PBMCs. The receptors originated from a man aged 18 to 29 in good health and CMV-seronegative. Both conserved end residues are part of each CDR3. A D gene is named only where the DNA matches it firmly. Clone sizes are given selectively: once, few, many, or a class where the clone is expanded.

>TRBV4-1|NA|TRBD1|TRBJ2-2
TGCGCCAGCAGCCATGACCCGGGACAGCCAAACACCGGGGAGCTGTTTTTT
CASSHDPGQPNTGELFF
>TRBV28|once|NA|TRBJ2-7
TGTGCCACCGGAGCAAGTAGCCCGCGGGGGCAGTACTTC
CATGASSPRGQYF
>TRBV11-1|NA|NA|TRBJ2-2
TGTGCCAGCAGCTGGGACTGGACCACCGGGGAGCTGTTTTTT
CASSWDWTTGELFF
>TRBV5-6|NA|NA|TRBJ2-1
TGTGCCAGCAGCTCTCTCCCCGGTTCCTACAATGAGCAGTTCTTC
CASSSLPGSYNEQFF
>TRBV2|NA|TRBD2|TRBJ2-5
TGTGCCAGCAGTGGTCGGCGGGCGGGGGGAGAGACCCAGTACTTC
CASSGRRAGGETQYF
>TRBV10-3|NA|TRBD2|TRBJ2-4
TGTGCCATCAGTGAAGCTCTAGCGGGGAGGGGAAACATTCAGTACTTC
CAISEALAGRGNIQYF
>TRBV5-1|NA|TRBD1|TRBJ1-2
TGCGCCAGCAGCTTAGGACAGGGAGATGGCTACACCTTC
CASSLGQGDGYTF
>TRBV29-1|NA|NA|TRBJ2-2
TGCAGCGTTGATAATCAGGGGATCACCGGGGAGCTGTTTTTT
CSVDNQGITGELFF
>TRBV5-1|NA|NA|TRBJ1-1
TGCGCCAGCAGCTTTGGAGGGACGAACACTGAAGCTTTCTTT
CASSFGGTNTEAFF
>TRBV7-9|NA|NA|TRBJ2-5
TGTGCCAGCAGCTTAGGGGCGGGGACCCAGTACTTC
CASSLGAGTQYF
>TRBV27|NA|TRBD2|TRBJ2-2
TGTGCCAGCAGTTTAGCGGGAGTCGGGACCGGGGAGCTGTTTTTT
CASSLAGVGTGELFF
>TRBV29-1|NA|TRBD2|TRBJ2-3
TGCAGCGTTGAGCGGGAGCCTGCAGATACGCAGTATTTT
CSVEREPADTQYF
>TRBV30|NA|TRBD1|TRBJ1-1
TGTGCCTGGTCATCGGGCGGACAGGGGGCCGTGGAGGCTTTCTTT
CAWSSGGQGAVEAFF
>TRBV28|NA|NA|TRBJ1-1
TGTGCCAGCAGTCCGAGGACAAAATACACTGAAGCTTTCTTT
CASSPRTKYTEAFF
>TRBV4-3|NA|TRBD1|TRBJ1-2
TGCGCCAGCAGCCAAGGAGGACAGGCCTATGGCTACACCTTC
CASSQGGQAYGYTF
>TRBV2|NA|NA|TRBJ1-3
TGTGCCAGTACTGGGGGGGCGTCTGGAAACACCATATATTTT
CASTGGASGNTIYF
>TRBV7-9|NA|NA|TRBJ1-2
TGTGCCAGCAGTCCTACAGGATCAGCTAACTATGGCTACACCTTC
CASSPTGSANYGYTF
>TRBV6-1|NA|NA|TRBJ1-1
TGTGCCAGCAGTGAATGGGCGGAAGCTTTCTTT
CASSEWAEAFF
>TRBV27|NA|TRBD1|TRBJ2-3
TGTGCCAGCAGTCCCATTGGGGGACAGGGTGATACGCAGTATTTT
CASSPIGGQGDTQYF
>TRBV29-1|NA|NA|TRBJ1-3
TGCAGCGTTGCCAGGGCGCCTGGAAACACCATATATTTT
CSVARAPGNTIYF
>TRBV7-8|once|TRBD2|TRBJ2-3
TGTGCCAGCAGCTTAGCCGCGGGAGCAAGCTTCACAGATACGCAGTATTTT
CASSLAAGASFTDTQYF
>TRBV5-1|NA|TRBD2|TRBJ2-7
TGCGCCAGCAGCCCTAGACTAGCGGCAAACTTCCCTTACGAGCAGTACTTC
CASSPRLAANFPYEQYF
>TRBV5-1|few|NA|TRBJ1-2
TGCGCCAGCAGCTTCGGGCCACGGACACTTTCGTGGGGCTACACCTTC
CASSFGPRTLSWGYTF
>TRBV9|NA|TRBD2|TRBJ2-1
TGTGCCAGCAGCCCACGTACTCTTATAGCGGGAACGTCCTACAATGAGCAGTTCTTC
CASSPRTLIAGTSYNEQFF
>TRBV7-9|NA|TRBD1|TRBJ1-1
TGTGCCAGCAGCCCTCGGAGGCGGGACAGGGGAGGTACTGAAGCTTTCTTT
CASSPRRRDRGGTEAFF
>TRBV4-1|NA|NA|TRBJ1-5
TGCGCCAGCAGCCAACCTGATACAGGGCAGCCCCAGCATTTT
CASSQPDTGQPQHF
>TRBV11-2|NA|NA|TRBJ2-1
TGTGCCAGCAGCTTAATCCGGGGGAGCTCCTACAATGAGCAGTTCTTC
CASSLIRGSSYNEQFF